The 19 T cell receptor beta chains in this list originate from one sample, sequenced in a study of blood T cell repertoires in COVID-19. Profiling relied on immunoSEQ multiplex PCR, and the TCRdb table lists in-frame clones only, not all of them. The sample includes roughly 190,000 clones, around 86% of them seen just once. The sequenced sample was peripheral blood. The receptor set was obtained from a man aged 65 to 79 with acute or convalescent COVID-19.

The chain links TRBV11-2 to TRBJ2-7; a possible D gene is TRBD1 (6 bases). Deletions cut 5 bases from V and 2 bases from J, with 13 bases between. CDR1 SGHAT and CDR2 FQNNGV come from the germline V gene. This CDR3 is 14 amino acids long. The CDR3 is CASSINRAAYEQYF. The DNA for the CDR3 is TGTGCCAGCAGCATTAACAGGGCGGCCTACGAGCAGTACTTC.

V and J are TRBV10-2 and TRBJ2-5; D gene unclear. The CDR3 loop spans 12 amino acids. V gave up 2 bases and J gave up 5 bases, with 6 bases separating them. Per the germline V gene, CDR1 is WSHSY and CDR2 is SAAADI. CDR3 region: CASSETVETQYF. CDR3 nucleotide sequence: TGCGCCAGCAGTGAGACGGTGGAGACCCAGTACTTC.

The chain links TRBV20-1 to TRBJ2-1; D gene uncertain. The CDR3 is 11 residues long. CDR1 and CDR2 from the germline V gene are DFQATT and SNEGSKA (reference sequence). Between the trimmed V and J ends, which lost 5 bases and 4 bases, there was a span of 6 bases. The CDR3 DNA sequence: TGCAGTGCTCCGACATACAATGAGCAGTTCTTC. Translating it yields CSAPTYNEQFF.

The chain uses TRBV5-1 and TRBJ1-2, with D possibly TRBD1 on 5 matching bases. The germline V gene has CDR1 SGHRS and CDR2 YFSETQ. The CDR3 consists of 13 residues. The V and J ends lost 4 bases and 1 base respectively, with 8 bases between them. The CDR3 nucleotides read TGCGCCAGCAGCCGCGACAGTAACTATGGCTACACCTTC. As protein: CASSRDSNYGYTF.

The chain uses TRBV7-9 and TRBJ2-5; 7 bases align to TRBD1. The length of the CDR3 is 14 residues. The germline V gene encodes CDR1 SEHNR and CDR2 FQNEAQ (reference sequence). V shed 7 bases, J shed 2 bases, and the junction held 7 bases outside the gene matches. The CDR3 sequence is CASNVQGWQETQYF. The CDR3 DNA reads as TGTGCCAGCAACGTACAGGGGTGGCAAGAGACCCAGTACTTC. The full variable domain, in which reference TRBV7-9 and TRBJ2-5 provide the parts outside the CDR3, is DTGVSQNPRHKITKRGQNVTFRCDPISEHNRLYWYRQTLGQGPEFLTYFQNEAQLEKSRLLSDRFSAERPKGSFSTLEIQRTEQGDSAMYLCASNVQGWQETQYFGPGTRLLVL.

The CDR3 sequence is CASSLVMSGSSNIQYF. The CDR3 DNA reads TGTGCCAGCAGTTTAGTTATGAGTGGGAGCTCGAACATTCAGTACTTC. The chain recombines TRBV28 with TRBJ2-4, with a tentative D call TRBD2 (5 bases). CDR1 and CDR2 from the germline V gene are MDHEN and SYDVKM. The V end lost 2 bases, the J end lost 7 bases, and 18 bases lay between the germline ends. The CDR3 runs 16 residues.

The chain recombines TRBV28 with TRBJ2-1, with D perhaps TRBD2 (5 bases). Germline V gives CDR1 MDHEN, CDR2 SYDVKM. This CDR3 comprises 13 residues. V lost 8 bases to trimming and J lost 6 bases, with 14 bases between them. The CDR3, as DNA: TGTGCCAGCTCGCGCGCGGGTCGCAATGAGCAGTTCTTC. It yields the protein CASSRAGRNEQFF.

The rearrangement joins TRBV5-1 to TRBJ1-5; D gene ambiguous. The germline V gene has CDR1 SGHRS and CDR2 YFSETQ. This CDR3 has 14 residues. V was shortened by 4 bases and J by 3 bases, with 11 bases between the two germline ends. CDR3 residues: CASSVTGINQPQHF. In DNA, the CDR3 is TGCGCCAGCAGCGTTACGGGGATCAATCAGCCCCAGCATTTT.

This chain links TRBV4-3 with TRBJ2-3; 9 bases map to TRBD1. The CDR3 extends over 15 amino acids. The V gene end was trimmed by 1 base and the J gene end by 5 bases; junction bases not matched to a gene: 4. Germline CDR1 LGHNA, CDR2 YSLEER. This CDR3 reads CASSQVRGQGDTQYF. The DNA for the CDR3 is TGCGCCAGCAGCCAAGTGAGGGGACAGGGAGATACGCAGTATTTT.

The V call is TRBV7-3, the J call TRBJ2-1; maybe TRBD2 (6 bases). The CDR3 covers 12 residues. With 5 bases removed from V and 9 bases from J, the gap between germline ends came to 11 bases. Germline V gives CDR1 SGHTA, CDR2 FQGTGA. The CDR3 DNA sequence: TGTGCCAGCAGCGCTGGGCGGGGTGAGCAGTTCTTC. This sequence encodes CASSAGRGEQFF. Variable domain in full (rest from reference TRBV7-3 and TRBJ2-1): GAGVSQTPSNKVTEKGKYVELRCDPISGHTALYWYRQSLGQGPEFLIYFQGTGAADDSGLPNDRFFAVRPEGSVSTLKIQRTERGDSAVYLCASSAGRGEQFFGPGTRLTVL.

V usage is TRBV11-2 and J usage is TRBJ2-6; no definite D call. The germline V gene has CDR1 SGHAT and CDR2 FQNNGV. The CDR3 has 13 residues. V shed 2 bases and J shed 12 bases, with 11 bases lying between them. The CDR3 loop reads CASSLSTTGVLTF. DNA for the CDR3: TGTGCCAGCAGCTTATCTACCACGGGCGTCCTGACTTTC.

This rearrangement joins TRBV5-1 to TRBJ1-6; D is ambiguous. Germline CDR1 is SGHRS and CDR2 is YFSETQ. There are 15 residues in the CDR3. V lost 0 bases, J lost 3 bases, and 7 bases lay in between. CDR3 residues: CASSLDSFYNSPLHF. Here the CDR3 DNA reads TGCGCCAGCAGCTTGGACAGCTTCTATAATTCACCCCTCCACTTT.

The chain couples TRBV5-1 to TRBJ1-2; D ambiguous. With 3 bases removed from V and 5 bases from J, the gap between germline ends came to 17 bases. The CDR3 consists of 15 residues. The germline V gene encodes CDR1 SGHRS and CDR2 YFSETQ. CDR3 in DNA: TGCGCCAGCAGCTCGTCGACTAATTCGCCGTATGGCTACACCTTC. Its translation: CASSSSTNSPYGYTF.

This chain connects TRBV28 to TRBJ1-3, with a possible D match to TRBD1 (6 bases). The CDR3 covers 11 residues. V lost 3 bases and J lost 10, with 7 bases in between. From germline, CDR1 is MDHEN and CDR2 SYDVKM. CDR3 sequence reads: CASSFTGTIYF. Written as DNA, the CDR3 is TGTGCCAGCAGTTTTACAGGGACCATATATTTT.

The chain has TRBV28 and TRBJ2-1; 8 nucleotides match TRBD2. Germline CDR1 MDHEN, CDR2 SYDVKM. The V gene end was trimmed by 5 bases and the J gene end by 3 bases; junction bases not matched to a gene: 15. The CDR3 sequence is 18 residues long. In nucleotides, the CDR3 is TGTGCCAGCAGTGCCGCCCCGGTGGGGGGACTAGTCTACAATGAGCAGTTCTTC. Translating it yields CASSAAPVGGLVYNEQFF.

The rearrangement links TRBV5-8 to TRBJ2-3; possibly TRBD1 for D (6 bases). Germline assignment: CDR1 SGHTS and CDR2 YDEGEE. This CDR3 comprises 14 residues. Trimming pared 2 bases from V and 2 bases from J, leaving 9 bases between. CDR3 region: CASSFGQNTDTQYF. The CDR3 DNA reads as TGTGCCAGCAGCTTTGGACAGAACACAGATACGCAGTATTTT. The full variable domain, its missing parts supplied by reference TRBV5-8 and TRBJ2-3, is EAGVTQSPTHLIKTRGQQATLRCSPISGHTSVYWYQQALGLGLQFLLWYDEGEERNRGNFPPRFSGRQFPNYSSELNVNALELEDSALYLCASSFGQNTDTQYFGPGTRLTVL.

The chain carries TRBV7-2 and TRBJ2-7, with D possibly TRBD2 on 6 matching bases. This CDR3 spans 14 amino acids. V shed 1 base and J shed 5 bases, with 12 bases lying between them. Germline-derived CDR1 and CDR2 are SGHTA and FQGNSA. In nucleotides, the CDR3 is TGTGCCAGCAGCTTAGGGCGGGGAGGCCACGAGCAGTACTTC. It is translated as CASSLGRGGHEQYF.

This chain links TRBV27 with TRBJ1-5, with D possibly TRBD1 on 6 matching bases. This CDR3 has 14 residues. Trimming shortened V by 6 bases and J by 2 bases, and 11 bases separated the two germline ends. Germline CDR1 is MNHEY and CDR2 is SMNVEV (reference sequence). The CDR3 sequence is CASSRGIGNQPQHF. The CDR3 region has the DNA TGTGCCAGCAGCAGGGGAATTGGCAATCAGCCCCAGCATTTT.

DNA of the CDR3: TGTGCCAGTAGTAGCGACAGGGAATATACGGGAGAGCAGTACTTC. Protein: CASSSDREYTGEQYF. The chain employs TRBV19 and TRBJ2-7; 7 bases match TRBD1. Germline V gives CDR1 LNHDA, CDR2 SQIVND (reference sequence). The CDR3 loop spans 15 amino acids. Trimming took 4 bases from V and 7 from J; bases not matched to a gene: 13.